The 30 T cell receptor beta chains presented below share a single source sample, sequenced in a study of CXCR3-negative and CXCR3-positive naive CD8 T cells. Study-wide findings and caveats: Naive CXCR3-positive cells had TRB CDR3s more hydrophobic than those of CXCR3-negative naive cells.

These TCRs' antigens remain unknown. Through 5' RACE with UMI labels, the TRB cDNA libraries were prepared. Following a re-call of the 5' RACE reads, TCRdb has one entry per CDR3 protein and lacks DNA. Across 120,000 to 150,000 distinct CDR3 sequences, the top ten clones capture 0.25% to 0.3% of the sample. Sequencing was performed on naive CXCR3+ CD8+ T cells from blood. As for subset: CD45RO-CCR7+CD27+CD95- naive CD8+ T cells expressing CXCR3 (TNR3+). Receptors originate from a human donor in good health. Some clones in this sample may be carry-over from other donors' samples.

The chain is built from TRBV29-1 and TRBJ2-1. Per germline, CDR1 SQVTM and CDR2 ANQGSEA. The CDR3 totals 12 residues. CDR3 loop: CSVVDWTNEQFF.

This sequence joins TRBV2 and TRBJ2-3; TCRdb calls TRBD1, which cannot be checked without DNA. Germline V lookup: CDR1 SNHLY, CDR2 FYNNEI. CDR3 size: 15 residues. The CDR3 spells CASSDPGTSTDTQYF.

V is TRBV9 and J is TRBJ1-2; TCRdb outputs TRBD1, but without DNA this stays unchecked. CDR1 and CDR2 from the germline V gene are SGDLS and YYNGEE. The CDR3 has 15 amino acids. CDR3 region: CASSVGQGPNYGYTF.

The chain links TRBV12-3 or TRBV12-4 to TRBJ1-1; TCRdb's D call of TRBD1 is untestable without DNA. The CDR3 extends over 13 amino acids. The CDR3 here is CASSFYRGAEAFF.

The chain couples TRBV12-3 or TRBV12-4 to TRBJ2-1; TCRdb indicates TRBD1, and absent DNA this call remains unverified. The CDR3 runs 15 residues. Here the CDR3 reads CASSRTGVHYNEQFF.

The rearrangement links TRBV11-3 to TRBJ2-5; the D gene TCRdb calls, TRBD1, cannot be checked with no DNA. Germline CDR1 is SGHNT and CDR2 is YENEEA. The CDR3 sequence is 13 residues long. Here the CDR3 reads CASSRGAEETQYF. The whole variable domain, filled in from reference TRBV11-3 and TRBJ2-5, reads EAGVVQSPRYKIIEKKQPVAFWCNPISGHNTLYWYLQNLGQGPELLIRYENEEAVDDSQLPKDRFSAERLKGVDSTLKIQPAELGDSAVYLCASSRGAEETQYFGPGTRLLVL.

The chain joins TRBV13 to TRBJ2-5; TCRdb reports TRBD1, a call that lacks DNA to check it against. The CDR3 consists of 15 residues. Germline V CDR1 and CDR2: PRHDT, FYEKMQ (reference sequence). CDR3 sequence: CASSPRTGLGETQYF.

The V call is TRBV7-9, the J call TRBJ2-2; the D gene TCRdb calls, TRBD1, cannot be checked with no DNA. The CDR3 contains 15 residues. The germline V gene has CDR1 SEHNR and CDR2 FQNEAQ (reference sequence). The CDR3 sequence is CASIPRTENTGELFF.

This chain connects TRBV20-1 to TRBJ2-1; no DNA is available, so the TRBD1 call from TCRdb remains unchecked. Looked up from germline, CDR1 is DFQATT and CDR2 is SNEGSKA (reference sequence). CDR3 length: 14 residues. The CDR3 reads CSARDLLGGNEQFF.

This CDR3 reads CASSFMDRGDEQFF. This chain connects TRBV7-2 to TRBJ2-1; TCRdb gives TRBD1 as the D gene, but with no DNA this cannot be confirmed. Per germline, CDR1 SGHTA and CDR2 FQGNSA. CDR3 size: 14 residues.

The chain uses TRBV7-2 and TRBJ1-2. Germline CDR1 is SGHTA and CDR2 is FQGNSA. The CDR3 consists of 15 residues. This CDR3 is CASSLTLPHKDGYTF.

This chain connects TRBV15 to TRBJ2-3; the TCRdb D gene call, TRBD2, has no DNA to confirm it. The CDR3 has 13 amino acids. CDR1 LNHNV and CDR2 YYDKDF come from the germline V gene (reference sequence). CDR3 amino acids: CATSRIVEGTQYF.

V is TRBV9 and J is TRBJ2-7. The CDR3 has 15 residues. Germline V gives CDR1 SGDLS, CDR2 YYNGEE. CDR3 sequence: CASSAQAAVDYEQYF.

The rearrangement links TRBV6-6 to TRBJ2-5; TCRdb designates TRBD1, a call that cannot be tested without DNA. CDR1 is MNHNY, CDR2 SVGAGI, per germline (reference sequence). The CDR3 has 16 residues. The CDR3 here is CASSPSDREAWETQYF.

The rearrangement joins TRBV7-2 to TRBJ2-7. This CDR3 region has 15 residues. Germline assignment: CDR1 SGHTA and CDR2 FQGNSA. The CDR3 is CASSLAGSTSYEQYF.

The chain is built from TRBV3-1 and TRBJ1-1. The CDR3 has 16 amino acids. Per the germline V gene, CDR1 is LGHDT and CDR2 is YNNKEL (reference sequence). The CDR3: CASSQVFGFENTEAFF. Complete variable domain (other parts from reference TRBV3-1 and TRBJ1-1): DTAVSQTPKYLVTQMGNDKSIKCEQNLGHDTMYWYKQDSKKFLKIMFSYNNKELIINETVPNRFSPKSPDKAHLNLHINSLELGDSAVYFCASSQVFGFENTEAFFGQGTRLTVV.

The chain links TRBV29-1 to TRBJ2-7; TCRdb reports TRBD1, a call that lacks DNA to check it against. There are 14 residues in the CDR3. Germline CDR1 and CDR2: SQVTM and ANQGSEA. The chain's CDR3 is CSGDRGRGTYEQYF.

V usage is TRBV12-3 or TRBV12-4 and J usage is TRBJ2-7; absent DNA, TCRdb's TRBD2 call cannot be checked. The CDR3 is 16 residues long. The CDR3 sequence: CASSLPAWGSSYEQYF.

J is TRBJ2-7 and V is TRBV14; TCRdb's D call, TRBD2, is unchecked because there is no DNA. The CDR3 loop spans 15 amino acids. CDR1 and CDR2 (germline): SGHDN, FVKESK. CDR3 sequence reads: CASSQDRAPVYEQYF.

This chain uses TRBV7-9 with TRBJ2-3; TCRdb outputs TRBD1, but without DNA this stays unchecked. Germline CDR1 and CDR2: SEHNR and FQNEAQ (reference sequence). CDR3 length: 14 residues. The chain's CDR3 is CASSVPGALDTQYF. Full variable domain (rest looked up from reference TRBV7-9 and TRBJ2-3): DTGVSQNPRHKITKRGQNVTFRCDPISEHNRLYWYRQTLGQGPEFLTYFQNEAQLEKSRLLSDRFSAERPKGSFSTLEIQRTEQGDSAMYLCASSVPGALDTQYFGPGTRLTVL.

The chain's CDR3 is CSAREIGRSASEQYF. This sequence joins TRBV20-1 and TRBJ2-7. The CDR3 runs to 15 residues. Germline CDR1 DFQATT, CDR2 SNEGSKA (reference sequence).

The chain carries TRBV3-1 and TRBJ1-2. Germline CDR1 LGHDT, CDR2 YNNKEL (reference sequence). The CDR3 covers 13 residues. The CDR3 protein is CASSFDRLYGYTF.

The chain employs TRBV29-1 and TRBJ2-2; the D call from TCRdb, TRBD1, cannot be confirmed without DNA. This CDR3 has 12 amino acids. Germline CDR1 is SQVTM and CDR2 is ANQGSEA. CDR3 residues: CSVPQGSGELFF.

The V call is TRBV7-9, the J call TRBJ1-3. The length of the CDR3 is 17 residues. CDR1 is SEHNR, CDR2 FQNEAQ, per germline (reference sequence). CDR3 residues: CASSQKIDIGEGNTIYF.

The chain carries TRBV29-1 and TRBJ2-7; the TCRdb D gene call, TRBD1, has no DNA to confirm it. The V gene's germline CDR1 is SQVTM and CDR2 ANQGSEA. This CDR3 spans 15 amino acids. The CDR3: CSVGLWDKNVHEQYF.

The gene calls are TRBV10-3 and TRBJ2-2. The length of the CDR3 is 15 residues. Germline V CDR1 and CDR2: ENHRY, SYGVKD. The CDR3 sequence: CAITPGPTNTGELFF.

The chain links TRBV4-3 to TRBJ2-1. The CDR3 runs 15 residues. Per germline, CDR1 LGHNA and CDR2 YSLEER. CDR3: CASSQGIEFIDEQFF.

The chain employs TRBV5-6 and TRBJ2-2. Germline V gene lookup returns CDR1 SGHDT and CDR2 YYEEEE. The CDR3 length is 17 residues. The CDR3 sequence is CASSSLYVGANTGELFF.

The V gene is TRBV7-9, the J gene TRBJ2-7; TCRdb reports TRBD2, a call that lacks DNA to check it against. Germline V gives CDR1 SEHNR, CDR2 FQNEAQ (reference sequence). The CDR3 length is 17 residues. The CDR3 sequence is CASSLALGTSGSYEQYF.

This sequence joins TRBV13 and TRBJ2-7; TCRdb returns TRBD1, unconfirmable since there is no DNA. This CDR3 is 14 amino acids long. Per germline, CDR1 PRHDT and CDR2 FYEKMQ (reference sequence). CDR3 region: CASSLRQVPHEQYF.